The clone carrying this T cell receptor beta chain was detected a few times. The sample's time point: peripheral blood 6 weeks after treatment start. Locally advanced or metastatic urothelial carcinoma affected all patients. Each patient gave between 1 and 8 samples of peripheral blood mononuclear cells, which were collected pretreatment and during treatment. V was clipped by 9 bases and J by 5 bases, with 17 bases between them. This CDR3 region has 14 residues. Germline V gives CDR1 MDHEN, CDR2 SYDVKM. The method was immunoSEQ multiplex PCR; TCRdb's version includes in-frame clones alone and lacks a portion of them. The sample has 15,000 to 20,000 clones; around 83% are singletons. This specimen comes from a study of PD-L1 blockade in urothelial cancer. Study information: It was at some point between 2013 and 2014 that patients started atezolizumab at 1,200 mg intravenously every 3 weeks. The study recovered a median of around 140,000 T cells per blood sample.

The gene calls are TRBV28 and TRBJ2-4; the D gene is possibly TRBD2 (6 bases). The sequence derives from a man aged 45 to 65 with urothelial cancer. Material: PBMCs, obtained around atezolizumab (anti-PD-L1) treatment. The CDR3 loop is CASQIGGAQNIQYF. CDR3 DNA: TGTGCCAGTCAAATCGGGGGTGCCCAAAACATTCAGTACTTC.